This entry is about one T cell receptor (beta chain). Only in-frame clones appear in the TCRdb table, and some are missing; sequencing was by immunoSEQ multiplex PCR. The table shows 110,000 or so clones, with around 85% occurring only once. Seattle patients were enrolled while actively infected and followed longitudinally. The germline V gene has CDR1 LNHDA and CDR2 SQIVND (reference sequence). After removal of 5 bases from V and 10 bases from J, the junction contained 4 bases not matched to a gene. The CDR3 totals 11 residues. This entry belongs to a study of blood T cell repertoires in COVID-19. As for the study in general: The analysed material was cDNA or gDNA that came from T cells, B-cell-depleted T cells, or PBMCs.

The chain combines TRBV19 with TRBJ1-1; 7 positions match TRBD1. This TCR was recovered from a woman aged 55-75 years with COVID-19, enrolled during active disease. The specimen sequenced was peripheral blood. The CDR3 coding sequence is TGTGCCAGTAGTGGACAGGCAACAGCTTTCTTT. It translates to CASSGQATAFF. Together with reference TRBV19 and TRBJ1-1, the CDR3 gives the full variable domain: DGGITQSPKYLFRKEGQNVTLSCEQNLNHDAMYWYRQDPGQGLRLIYYSQIVNDFQKGDIAEGYSVSREKKESFPLTVTSAQKNPTAFYLCASSGQATAFFGQGTRLTVV.